These T cell receptor beta chains were read from a single sample in a study of blood T cell repertoires in COVID-19. The method was immunoSEQ multiplex PCR; TCRdb's version includes in-frame clones alone and lacks a portion of them. The table shows 120,000 or so clones, with approximately 80% occurring only once. The specimen was peripheral blood. These receptors all stem from a human donor in a cohort sampled during active COVID-19. CDR3s include the opening cysteine and the closing phenylalanine or tryptophan. A D gene is named only where the DNA matches it firmly. Not every row has a clone size; where given, it reads once, few, many or a size class.

cdr3_nt,cdr3_aa,d_call,j_call,clone_size,v_call
TGCAGTGCTAGTTGGGGGGACAGCCGCTCACCCCTCCACTTT,CSASWGDSRSPLHF,TRBD1,TRBJ1-6,.,TRBV20-1
TGTGCCAGCAGCTTCAGAGGGAGGGTCGGTGAAAAACTGTTTTTT,CASSFRGRVGEKLFF,.,TRBJ1-4,.,TRBV14
TGTGCCAGCAGCAAAGGGGGCCGGCAGGGAAGCTATGGCTACACCTTC,CASSKGGRQGSYGYTF,.,TRBJ1-2,.,TRBV21-1
TGTGCCAGCAGCTTAACCCAGGAATACTACGAGCAGTACTTC,CASSLTQEYYEQYF,.,TRBJ2-7,.,TRBV7-9
TGCAGTGCTAGTCCCCGTGGGAGGGGGGCTGAAGCTTTCTTT,CSASPRGRGAEAFF,.,TRBJ1-1,.,TRBV20-1
TGCGCCAGCAGCAAGGACAGGGGGCTTTACGAGCAGTACTTC,CASSKDRGLYEQYF,TRBD1,TRBJ2-7,.,TRBV5-1
TGTGCCAGCAGCTTGGATACAGGGGGCGGGTCCTACGAGCAGTACTTC,CASSLDTGGGSYEQYF,TRBD1,TRBJ2-7,once,TRBV5-5
TGTGCCAGCGAGACGGACAGGGGGCGAGAGCAGTACTTC,CASETDRGREQYF,TRBD1,TRBJ2-7,.,TRBV2
TGTGCCAGCAGCCAACAGGGCCCCGAGCAGTACTTC,CASSQQGPEQYF,.,TRBJ2-7,.,TRBV14
TGTGCCAGCTCACCATCCGGACAGACGAACACTGAAGCTTTCTTT,CASSPSGQTNTEAFF,.,TRBJ1-1,.,TRBV18
TGTGCCAGCAGGACACTAGCGGCCACTTACGAGCAGTACTTC,CASRTLAATYEQYF,TRBD2,TRBJ2-7,few,TRBV14
TGCGCCAGCAGCCAAGTACTAGCGGGGGTCCCCCACACCGGGGAGCTGTTTTTT,CASSQVLAGVPHTGELFF,TRBD2,TRBJ2-2,.,TRBV4-1
TGTGCCAGTAGTCCTTCGACAGTTCACACTGAAGCTTTCTTT,CASSPSTVHTEAFF,.,TRBJ1-1,.,TRBV19
TGTGCCAGCAGTTACTCTGGAACAGAAACCTATGGCTACACCTTC,CASSYSGTETYGYTF,.,TRBJ1-2,once,TRBV6-5
TGTGCCAGCAGTGAAATCCGGGGGAGGAGTTCACCCCTCCACTTT,CASSEIRGRSSPLHF,.,TRBJ1-6,once,TRBV2
TGTGCCATCAGTGAGTCAACAGGGGGCGCAAAACAAGAGACCCAGTACTTC,CAISESTGGAKQETQYF,TRBD1,TRBJ2-5,.,TRBV10-3
TGTGCCAGCAGTTTATCAGGGGTTGGCTATGGCTACACCTTC,CASSLSGVGYGYTF,.,TRBJ1-2,.,TRBV28